Listed below are T cell receptor beta chains from one sample, sequenced in a study of blood T cell repertoires in COVID-19. Produced via immunoSEQ multiplex PCR; TCRdb's table is partial and in-frame only. Of about 220,000 clones listed, 88% are singletons. The specimen sequenced was PBMCs or T cells enriched from blood (not recorded which). The receptors shown here come from a woman aged 50 to 60 with acute COVID-19. Each CDR3 is given with its conserved first and last residue. D genes are given only for firm matches. Rows may omit the clone size; those that give it use once, few, many or a size class.

clone size	D gene	V gene	J gene	CDR3 protein	CDR3 DNA
-	TRBD1	TRBV2	TRBJ1-5	CASSPVTGGNQPQHF	TGTGCCAGCAGTCCAGTGACAGGGGGAAATCAGCCCCAGCATTTT
-	-	TRBV9	TRBJ1-2	CASSVDHVRDGYTF	TGTGCCAGCAGCGTTGACCATGTGCGGGATGGCTACACCTTC
-	-	TRBV21-1	TRBJ2-7	CASSKAGQGGSYEQYF	TGTGCCAGCAGCAAAGCCGGACAGGGGGGCTCCTACGAGCAGTACTTC
-	-	TRBV9	TRBJ2-2	CASSPSTANTGELFF	TGTGCCAGCAGCCCGAGTACAGCAAACACCGGGGAGCTGTTTTTT
-	-	TRBV30	TRBJ2-4	CAWSVGAAIQYF	TGTGCCTGGAGTGTAGGGGCGGCCATTCAGTACTTC
-	TRBD2	TRBV24-1	TRBJ2-1	CATSDSRTSGNNEQFF	TGTGCCACCAGTGATTCACGGACTAGCGGGAACAATGAGCAGTTCTTC
-	TRBD2	TRBV7-8	TRBJ2-3	CASSLVLAGGPIDTQYF	TGTGCCAGCAGCTTAGTGCTAGCGGGAGGGCCAATTGATACGCAGTATTTT
-	-	TRBV2	TRBJ2-1	CASSERSSVGNEQFF	TGTGCCAGCAGTGAAAGGTCTAGCGTAGGGAATGAGCAGTTCTTC
few	TRBD2	TRBV20-1	TRBJ2-7	CSASALAGPEQYF	TGCAGTGCTAGTGCTCTAGCGGGACCTGAGCAGTACTTC
once	-	TRBV27	TRBJ1-6	CASSLSGGGYNSPLHF	TGTGCCAGCAGTTTATCCGGGGGTGGCTATAATTCACCCCTCCACTTT
-	TRBD1	TRBV5-5	TRBJ2-7	CASSPRDRTYEQYF	TGTGCCAGCAGCCCTCGGGACAGGACCTACGAGCAGTACTTC
-	TRBD1	TRBV7-8	TRBJ2-5	CASSSRGLVETQYF	TGTGCCAGCAGCAGCAGGGGGCTAGTGGAGACCCAGTACTTC
-	TRBD1	TRBV18	TRBJ2-3	CASSPLYRDRGQDTQYF	TGTGCCAGCTCACCACTCTACCGGGACAGGGGGCAGGATACGCAGTATTTT
once	TRBD1	TRBV6-5	TRBJ2-1	CASSVNRGNMFF	TGTGCCAGCAGCGTTAACAGGGGGAACATGTTCTTC
-	-	TRBV4-1	TRBJ1-5	CASSQGQAGNQPQHF	TGCGCCAGCAGCCAAGGACAGGCTGGGAATCAGCCCCAGCATTTT
-	TRBD2	TRBV5-3	TRBJ2-5	CASTGLAGVGETQYF	TGTGCCAGTACGGGACTAGCGGGAGTAGGGGAGACCCAGTACTTC
-	TRBD1	TRBV11-2	TRBJ2-7	CASSLDRGSHEQYF	TGTGCCAGCAGCTTGGACAGGGGTTCCCACGAGCAGTACTTC
few	-	TRBV21-1	TRBJ2-1	CASSKGSFRGPSVASYNEQFF	TGTGCCAGCAGCAAAGGGAGTTTTCGGGGTCCTAGCGTCGCTTCCTACAATGAGCAGTTCTTC
-	-	TRBV6-4	TRBJ2-2	CASSDSNKYTGELFF	TGTGCCAGCAGTGACTCGAACAAGTACACCGGGGAGCTGTTTTTT